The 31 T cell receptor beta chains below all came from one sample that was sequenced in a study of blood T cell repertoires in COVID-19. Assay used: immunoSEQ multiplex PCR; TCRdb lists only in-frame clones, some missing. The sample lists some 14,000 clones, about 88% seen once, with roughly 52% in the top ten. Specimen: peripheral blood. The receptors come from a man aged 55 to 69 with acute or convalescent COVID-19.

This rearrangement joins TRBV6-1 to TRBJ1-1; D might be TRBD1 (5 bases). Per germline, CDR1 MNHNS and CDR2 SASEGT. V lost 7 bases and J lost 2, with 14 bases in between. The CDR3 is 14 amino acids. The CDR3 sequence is CASNRGQDNTEAFF. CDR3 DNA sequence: TGTGCCAGCAATAGAGGACAAGACAACACTGAAGCTTTCTTT.

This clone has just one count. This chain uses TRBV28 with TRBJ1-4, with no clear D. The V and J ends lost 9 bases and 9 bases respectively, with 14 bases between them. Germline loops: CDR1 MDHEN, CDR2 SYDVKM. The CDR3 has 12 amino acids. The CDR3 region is CASSSWSQKLFF. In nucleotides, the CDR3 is TGTGCCAGTTCTTCGTGGAGCCAAAAACTGTTTTTT.

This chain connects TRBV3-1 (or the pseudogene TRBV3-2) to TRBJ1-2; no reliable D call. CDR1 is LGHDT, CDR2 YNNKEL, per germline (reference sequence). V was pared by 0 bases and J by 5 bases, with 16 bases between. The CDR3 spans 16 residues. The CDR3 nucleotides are TGTGCCAGCAGCCAAGATGGAGTTTTGAGGGAGTATGGCTACACCTTC. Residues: CASSQDGVLREYGYTF.

The CDR3 region is CASSVSGGLNTEAFF. The CDR3 DNA reads TGTGCCAGCAGCGTGAGCGGTGGACTTAACACTGAAGCTTTCTTT. V usage is TRBV9 and J usage is TRBJ1-1; D is uncertain. V lost 2 bases to trimming and J lost 2 bases, with 13 bases between them. The CDR3 runs 15 residues. The V gene's germline CDR1 is SGDLS and CDR2 YYNGEE.

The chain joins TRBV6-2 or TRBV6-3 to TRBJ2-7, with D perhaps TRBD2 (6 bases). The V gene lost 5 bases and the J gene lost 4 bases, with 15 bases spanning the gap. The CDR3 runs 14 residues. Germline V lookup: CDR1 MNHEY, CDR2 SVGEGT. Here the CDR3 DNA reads TGTGCCAGCAGTATGGAGGGAGTCTTTTACGAGCAGTACTTC. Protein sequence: CASSMEGVFYEQYF.

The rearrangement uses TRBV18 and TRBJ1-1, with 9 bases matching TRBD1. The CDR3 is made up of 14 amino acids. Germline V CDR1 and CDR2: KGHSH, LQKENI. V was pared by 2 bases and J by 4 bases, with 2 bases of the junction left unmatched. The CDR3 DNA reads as TGTGCCAGCTCACCAGCGGACAGGGGCACTGAAGCTTTCTTT. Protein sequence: CASSPADRGTEAFF.

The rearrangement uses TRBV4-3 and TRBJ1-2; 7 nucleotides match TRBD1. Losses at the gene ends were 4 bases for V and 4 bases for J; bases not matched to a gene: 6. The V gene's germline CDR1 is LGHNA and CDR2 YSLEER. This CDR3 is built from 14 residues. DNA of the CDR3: TGCGCCAGCAGCCCTCGGGACAGCTTCTATGGCTACACCTTC. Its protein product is CASSPRDSFYGYTF.

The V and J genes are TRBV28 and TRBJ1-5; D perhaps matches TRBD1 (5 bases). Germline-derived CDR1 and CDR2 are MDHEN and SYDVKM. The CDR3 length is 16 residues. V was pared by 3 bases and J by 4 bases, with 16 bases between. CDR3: CASSFGRAGRNQPQHF. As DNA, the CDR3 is TGTGCCAGCAGTTTCGGGCGCGCGGGGCGAAATCAGCCCCAGCATTTT.

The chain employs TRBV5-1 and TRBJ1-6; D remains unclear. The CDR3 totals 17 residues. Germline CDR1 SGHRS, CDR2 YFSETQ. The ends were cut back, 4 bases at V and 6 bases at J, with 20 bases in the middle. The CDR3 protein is CASSPSEGGILNSPLHF. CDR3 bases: TGCGCCAGCAGCCCCAGTGAGGGCGGCATCCTTAATTCACCCCTCCACTTT.

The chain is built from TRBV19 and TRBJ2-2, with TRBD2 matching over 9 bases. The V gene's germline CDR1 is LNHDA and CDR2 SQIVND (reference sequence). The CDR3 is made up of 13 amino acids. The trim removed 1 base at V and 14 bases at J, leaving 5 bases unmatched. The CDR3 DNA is TGTGCCAGTAGTATAGGACTAGCGGATGCTCTGTTTTTT. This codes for CASSIGLADALFF.

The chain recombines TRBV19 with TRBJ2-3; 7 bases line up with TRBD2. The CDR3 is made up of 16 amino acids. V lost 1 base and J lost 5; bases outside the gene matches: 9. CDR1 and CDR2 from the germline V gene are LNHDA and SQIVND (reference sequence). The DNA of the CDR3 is TGTGCCAGTAGTATAGGGGCCTCTAGCGGTATAGATACGCAGTATTTT. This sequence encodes CASSIGASSGIDTQYF.

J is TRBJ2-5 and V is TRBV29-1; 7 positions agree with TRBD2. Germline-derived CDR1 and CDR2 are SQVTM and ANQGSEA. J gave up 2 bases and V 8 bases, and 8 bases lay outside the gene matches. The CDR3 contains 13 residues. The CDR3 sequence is CSFQYGGQETQYF. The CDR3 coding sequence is TGCAGCTTTCAGTACGGGGGGCAAGAGACCCAGTACTTC.

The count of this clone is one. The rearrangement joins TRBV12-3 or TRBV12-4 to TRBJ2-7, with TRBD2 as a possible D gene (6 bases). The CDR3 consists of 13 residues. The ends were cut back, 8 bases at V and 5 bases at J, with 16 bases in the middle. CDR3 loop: CASQVAGGDEQYF. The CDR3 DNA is TGTGCCAGCCAGGTGGCAGGAGGGGACGAGCAGTACTTC.

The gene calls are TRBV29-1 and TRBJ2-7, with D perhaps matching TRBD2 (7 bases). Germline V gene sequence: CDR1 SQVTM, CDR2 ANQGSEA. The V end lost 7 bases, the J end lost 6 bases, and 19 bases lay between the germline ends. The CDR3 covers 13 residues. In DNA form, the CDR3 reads TGCAGCGCCCTAGGGCGGGGGCTCGCCGAGCAGTACTTC. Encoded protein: CSALGRGLAEQYF.

The CDR3 reads CASRVSAGGYNEQFF. As DNA, the CDR3 is TGCGCCAGCAGGGTGTCAGCGGGAGGGTACAATGAGCAGTTCTTC. The rearrangement uses TRBV4-1 and TRBJ2-1, with 10 bases matching TRBD2. There are 15 residues in the CDR3. Losses at the gene ends were 6 bases for V and 4 bases for J; bases not matched to a gene: 6. CDR1 and CDR2 (germline): MGHRA, YSYEKL.

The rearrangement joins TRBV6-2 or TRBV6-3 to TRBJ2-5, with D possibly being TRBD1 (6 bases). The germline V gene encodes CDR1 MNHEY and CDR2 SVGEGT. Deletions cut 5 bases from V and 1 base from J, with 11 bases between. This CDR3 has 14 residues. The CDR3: CASSPRQAQETQYF. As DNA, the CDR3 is TGTGCCAGCAGTCCGCGACAGGCCCAAGAGACCCAGTACTTC.

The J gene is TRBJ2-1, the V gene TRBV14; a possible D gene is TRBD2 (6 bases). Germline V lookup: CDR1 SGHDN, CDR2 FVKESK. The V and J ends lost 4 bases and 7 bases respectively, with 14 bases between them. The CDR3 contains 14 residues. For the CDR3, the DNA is TGTGCCAGCAGCCTGGCTAGCGTTATAAATGAGCAGTTCTTC. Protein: CASSLASVINEQFF.

The CDR3 coding sequence is TGTGCCAGCAGCGATGGACTAGCGGGAGTCCGGGATGAGCAGTTCTTC. Protein sequence: CASSDGLAGVRDEQFF. This sequence joins TRBV7-3 and TRBJ2-1, with 13 bases lining up with TRBD2. Germline V gene sequence: CDR1 SGHTA, CDR2 FQGTGA. J lost 8 bases, V lost 5 bases, and 9 bases had no gene match. This CDR3 contains 16 residues.

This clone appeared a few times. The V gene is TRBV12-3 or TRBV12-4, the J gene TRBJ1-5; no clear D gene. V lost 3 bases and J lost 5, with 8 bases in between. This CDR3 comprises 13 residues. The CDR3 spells CASSFGRDQPQHF. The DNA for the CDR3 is TGTGCCAGCAGTTTTGGGCGAGATCAGCCCCAGCATTTT.

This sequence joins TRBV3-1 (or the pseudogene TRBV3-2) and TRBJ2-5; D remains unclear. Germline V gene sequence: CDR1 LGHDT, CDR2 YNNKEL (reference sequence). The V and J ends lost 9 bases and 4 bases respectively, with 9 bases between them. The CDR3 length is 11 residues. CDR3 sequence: CASLSGETQYF. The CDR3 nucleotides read TGTGCCAGTCTTTCGGGAGAGACCCAGTACTTC.

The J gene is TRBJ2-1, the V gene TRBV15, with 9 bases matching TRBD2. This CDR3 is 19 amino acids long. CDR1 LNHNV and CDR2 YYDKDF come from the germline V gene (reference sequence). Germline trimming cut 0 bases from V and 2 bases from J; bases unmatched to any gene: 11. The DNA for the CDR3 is TGTGCCACCAGCAGAGAGGTGGGCTGGGTAGCGGGAGCCTACAATGAGCAGTTCTTC. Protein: CATSREVGWVAGAYNEQFF.

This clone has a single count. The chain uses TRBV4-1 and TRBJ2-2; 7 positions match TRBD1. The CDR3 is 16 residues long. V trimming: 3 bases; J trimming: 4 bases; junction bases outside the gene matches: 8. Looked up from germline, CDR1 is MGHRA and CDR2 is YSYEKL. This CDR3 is CASSQPPGQITGELFF. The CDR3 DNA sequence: TGCGCCAGCAGCCAGCCCCCGGGACAGATCACCGGGGAGCTGTTTTTT.

CDR3 protein: CASSLTSGRYNEQFF. In DNA form, the CDR3 reads TGTGCCAGCAGCCTCACTAGCGGGAGGTACAATGAGCAGTTCTTC. V and J are TRBV28 and TRBJ2-1; 12 nucleotides align to TRBD2. CDR3 length: 15 amino acids. Per germline, CDR1 MDHEN and CDR2 SYDVKM. The V gene end was trimmed by 6 bases and the J gene end by 4 bases; junction bases not matched to a gene: 4.

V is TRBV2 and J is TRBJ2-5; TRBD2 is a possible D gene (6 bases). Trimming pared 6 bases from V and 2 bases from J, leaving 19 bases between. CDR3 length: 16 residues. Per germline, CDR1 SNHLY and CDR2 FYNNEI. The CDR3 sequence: CASRPSGGALQETQYF. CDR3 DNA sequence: TGTGCCAGCAGACCCAGCGGCGGGGCGCTTCAAGAGACCCAGTACTTC.

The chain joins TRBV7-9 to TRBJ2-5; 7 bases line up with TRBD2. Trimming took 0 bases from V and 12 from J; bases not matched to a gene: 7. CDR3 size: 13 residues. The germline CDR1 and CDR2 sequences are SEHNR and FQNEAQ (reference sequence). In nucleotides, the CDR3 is TGTGCCAGCAGCTTAGCGAGAGCGGGACTCAAGTACTTC. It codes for CASSLARAGLKYF.

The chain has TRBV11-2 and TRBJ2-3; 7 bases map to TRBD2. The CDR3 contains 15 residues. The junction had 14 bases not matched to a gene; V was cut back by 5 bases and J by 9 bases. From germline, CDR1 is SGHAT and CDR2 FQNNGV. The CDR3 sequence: CASSAMGLSGVTQYF. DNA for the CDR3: TGTGCCAGCAGCGCCATGGGACTATCCGGGGTCACGCAGTATTTT.

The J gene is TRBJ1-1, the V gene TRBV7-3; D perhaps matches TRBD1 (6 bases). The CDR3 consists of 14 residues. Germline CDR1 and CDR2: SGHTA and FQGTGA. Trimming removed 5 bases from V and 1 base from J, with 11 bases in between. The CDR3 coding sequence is TGTGCCAGCAGCCTATCGGGACAGAACACTGAAGCTTTCTTT. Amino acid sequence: CASSLSGQNTEAFF.

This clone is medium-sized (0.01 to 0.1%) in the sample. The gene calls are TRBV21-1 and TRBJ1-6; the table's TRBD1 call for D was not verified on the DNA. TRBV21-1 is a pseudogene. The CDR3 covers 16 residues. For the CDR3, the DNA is TGTGCCAGCAGCAAAGAAGGACAGGGCCATAATTCACCCCTCCACTTT. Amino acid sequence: CASSKEGQGHNSPLHF.

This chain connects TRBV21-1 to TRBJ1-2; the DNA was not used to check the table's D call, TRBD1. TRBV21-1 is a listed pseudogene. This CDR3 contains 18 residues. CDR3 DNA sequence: TGTGCCAGCAGCAAATTCAGGAATAAAGAACCCCCCAGGGGTGGCTACACCTTC. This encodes CASSKFRNKEPPRGGYTF.

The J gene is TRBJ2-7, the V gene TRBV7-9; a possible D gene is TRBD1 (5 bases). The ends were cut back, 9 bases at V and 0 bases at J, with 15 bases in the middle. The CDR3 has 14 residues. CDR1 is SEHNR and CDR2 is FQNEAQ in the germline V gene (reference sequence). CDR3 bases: TGTGCCAGTGAAGAGACGACAGTCTCCTACGAGCAGTACTTC. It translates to CASEETTVSYEQYF.

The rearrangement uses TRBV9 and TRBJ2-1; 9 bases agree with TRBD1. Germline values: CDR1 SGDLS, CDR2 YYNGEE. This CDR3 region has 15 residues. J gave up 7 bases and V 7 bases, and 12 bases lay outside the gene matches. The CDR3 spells CASGLTGGSGNEQFF. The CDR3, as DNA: TGTGCCAGCGGCTTAACAGGGGGCTCGGGTAATGAGCAGTTCTTC.